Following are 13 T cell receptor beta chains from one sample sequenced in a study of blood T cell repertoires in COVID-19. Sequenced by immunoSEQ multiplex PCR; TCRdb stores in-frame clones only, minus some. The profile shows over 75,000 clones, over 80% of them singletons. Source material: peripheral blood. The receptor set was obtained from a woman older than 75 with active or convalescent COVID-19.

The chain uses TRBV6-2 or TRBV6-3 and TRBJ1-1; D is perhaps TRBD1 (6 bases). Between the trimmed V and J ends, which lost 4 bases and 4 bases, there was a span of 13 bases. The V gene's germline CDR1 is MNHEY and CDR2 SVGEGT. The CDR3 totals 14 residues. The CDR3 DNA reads TGTGCCAGCAGTTGGTACAGGGTAGGCACTGAAGCTTTCTTT. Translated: CASSWYRVGTEAFF.

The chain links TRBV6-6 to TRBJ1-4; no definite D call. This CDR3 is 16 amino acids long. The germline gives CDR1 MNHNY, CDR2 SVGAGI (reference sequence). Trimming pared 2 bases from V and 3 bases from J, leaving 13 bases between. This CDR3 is CASSYTGSPPNEKLFF. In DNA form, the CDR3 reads TGTGCCAGCAGTTACACGGGGAGTCCGCCTAATGAAAAACTGTTTTTT.

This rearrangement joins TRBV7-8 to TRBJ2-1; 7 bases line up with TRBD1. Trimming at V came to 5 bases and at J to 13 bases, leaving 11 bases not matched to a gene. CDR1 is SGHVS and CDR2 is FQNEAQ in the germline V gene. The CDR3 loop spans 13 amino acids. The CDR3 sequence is CASSPATHRGQFF. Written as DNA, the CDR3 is TGTGCCAGCAGCCCAGCGACACACAGGGGTCAGTTCTTC.

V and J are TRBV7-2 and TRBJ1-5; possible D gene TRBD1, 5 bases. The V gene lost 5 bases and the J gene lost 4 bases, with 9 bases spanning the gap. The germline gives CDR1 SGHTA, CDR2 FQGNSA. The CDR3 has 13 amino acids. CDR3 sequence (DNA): TGTGCCAGCAGCGCAAACAGGAATCAGCCCCAGCATTTT. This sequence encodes CASSANRNQPQHF.

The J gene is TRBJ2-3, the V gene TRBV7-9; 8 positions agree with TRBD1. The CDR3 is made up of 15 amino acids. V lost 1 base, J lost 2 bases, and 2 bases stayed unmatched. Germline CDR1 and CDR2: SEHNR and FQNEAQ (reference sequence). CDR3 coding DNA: TGTGCCAGCAGCTTAGACAGGGGGTACACAGATACGCAGTATTTT. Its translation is CASSLDRGYTDTQYF.

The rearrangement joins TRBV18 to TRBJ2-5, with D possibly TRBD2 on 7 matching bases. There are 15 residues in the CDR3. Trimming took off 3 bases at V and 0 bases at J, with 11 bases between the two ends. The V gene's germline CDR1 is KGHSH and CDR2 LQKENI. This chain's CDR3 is CASSPAGAYQETQYF. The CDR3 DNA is TGTGCCAGCTCACCGGCGGGGGCATACCAAGAGACCCAGTACTTC.

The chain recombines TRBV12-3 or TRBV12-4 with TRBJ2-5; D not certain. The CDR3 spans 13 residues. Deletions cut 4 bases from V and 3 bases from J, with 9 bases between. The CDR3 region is CASSWSTEETQYF. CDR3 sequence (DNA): TGTGCCAGCAGTTGGTCTACCGAAGAGACCCAGTACTTC.

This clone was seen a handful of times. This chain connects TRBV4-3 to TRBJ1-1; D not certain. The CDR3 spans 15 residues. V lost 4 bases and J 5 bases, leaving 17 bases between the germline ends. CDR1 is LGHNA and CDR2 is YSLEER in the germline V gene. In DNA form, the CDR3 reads TGCGCCAGCAGCCGGGAAGGCGGGAGAGGAACTGAAGCTTTCTTT. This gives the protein CASSREGGRGTEAFF.

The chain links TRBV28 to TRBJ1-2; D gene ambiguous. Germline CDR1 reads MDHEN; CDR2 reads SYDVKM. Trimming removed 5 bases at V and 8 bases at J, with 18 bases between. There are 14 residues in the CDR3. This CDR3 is CASSVQYGFRGYTF. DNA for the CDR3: TGTGCCAGCAGTGTTCAGTACGGGTTCAGAGGCTACACCTTC.

The CDR3 reads CASARTGLWHF. Here the CDR3 DNA reads TGTGCCAGTGCCCGGACAGGTTTATGGCATTTT. The genes are TRBV19 and TRBJ1-5; TRBD1 aligns across 7 bases. Germline lookup yields CDR1 LNHDA and CDR2 SQIVND (reference sequence). The CDR3 loop spans 11 amino acids. The junction had 10 bases not matched to a gene; V was cut back by 8 bases and J by 15 bases.

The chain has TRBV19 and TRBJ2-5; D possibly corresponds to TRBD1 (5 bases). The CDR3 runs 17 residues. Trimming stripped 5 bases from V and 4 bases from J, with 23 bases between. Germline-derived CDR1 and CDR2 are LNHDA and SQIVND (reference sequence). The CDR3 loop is CASSPRRAGPSGETQYF. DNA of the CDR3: TGTGCCAGTAGTCCCCGTAGGGCAGGGCCCTCCGGAGAGACCCAGTACTTC.

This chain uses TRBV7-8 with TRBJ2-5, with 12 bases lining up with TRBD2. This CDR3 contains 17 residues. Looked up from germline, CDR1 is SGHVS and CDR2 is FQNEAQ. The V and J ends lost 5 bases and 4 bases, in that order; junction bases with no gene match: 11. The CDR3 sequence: CASSLRLAGVMRETQYF. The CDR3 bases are TGTGCCAGCAGCCTCCGACTAGCGGGAGTGATGAGAGAGACCCAGTACTTC. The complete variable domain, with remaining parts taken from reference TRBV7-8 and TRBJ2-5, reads GAGVSQSPRYKVAKRGQDVALRCDPISGHVSLFWYQQALGQGPEFLTYFQNEAQLDKSGLPSDRFFAERPEGSVSTLKIQRTQQEDSAVYLCASSLRLAGVMRETQYFGPGTRLLVL.

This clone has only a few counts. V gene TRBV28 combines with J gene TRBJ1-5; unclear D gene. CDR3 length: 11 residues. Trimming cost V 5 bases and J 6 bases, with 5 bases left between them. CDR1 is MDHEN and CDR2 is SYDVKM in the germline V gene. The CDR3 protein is CASSRSQPQHF. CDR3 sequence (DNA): TGTGCCAGCAGTAGGAGTCAGCCCCAGCATTTT.